Shown below are 26 T cell receptor beta chains from a single sample sequenced in a study of shared clonotypes between healthy human individuals. Method: immunoSEQ multiplex PCR; TCRdb's copy keeps in-frame clones and lacks some. The table lists around 370,000 clones, 95% to 97% of them singletons. Sequencing was done on a sample of memory CD8+ T cells sorted from blood. The subset was: CD45RO+ cells pooled with CCR7-negative TemRA cells. These receptors all stem from a man younger than 40 in good health.

The gene calls are TRBV5-1 and TRBJ2-5; no clear D. Deletions cut 3 bases from V and 5 bases from J, with 8 bases between. This CDR3 has 12 residues. The germline V gene has CDR1 SGHRS and CDR2 YFSETQ. The CDR3 DNA sequence: TGCGCCAGCAGCTCATCCCTGGAGACCCAGTACTTC. Protein sequence: CASSSSLETQYF.

The V and J genes are TRBV25-1 and TRBJ2-5; D uncertain. The CDR3 sequence is 14 residues long. CDR1 and CDR2 from the germline V gene are MGHDK and SYGVNS. The V gene lost 6 bases and the J gene lost 2 bases, with 13 bases spanning the gap. The CDR3 protein is CASRDLRRQETQYF. CDR3 DNA: TGTGCCAGCAGGGACCTTAGGAGACAAGAGACCCAGTACTTC.

The rearrangement joins TRBV5-6 to TRBJ2-3; the D gene is possibly TRBD2 (6 bases). V lost 1 base and J lost 1, with 7 bases in between. The CDR3 spans 14 residues. Germline V gene sequence: CDR1 SGHDT, CDR2 YYEEEE. CDR3 amino acids: CASSLTSRTDTQYF. CDR3 coding DNA: TGTGCCAGCAGCTTGACTAGCCGCACAGATACGCAGTATTTT.

The V gene is TRBV14, the J gene TRBJ2-3; 11 nucleotides line up with TRBD2. This CDR3 is built from 18 residues. V trimming: 4 bases; J trimming: 1 base; junction bases outside the gene matches: 10. CDR1 is SGHDN and CDR2 is FVKESK in the germline V gene. CDR3 nucleotide sequence: TGTGCCAGCAGCCGTGACTGGACTAGCGGGTTGGGCACAGATACGCAGTATTTT. Translation gives CASSRDWTSGLGTDTQYF.

The DNA of the CDR3 is TGTGCCAGCAGCTTAGCGGACAGCCCCTATGGCTACACCTTC. Translated: CASSLADSPYGYTF. This sequence joins TRBV7-9 and TRBJ1-2, with D tentatively TRBD1 (6 bases). Germline assignment: CDR1 SEHNR and CDR2 FQNEAQ (reference sequence). Trimming stripped 0 bases from V and 4 bases from J, with 9 bases between. The CDR3 length is 14 residues.

This sequence joins TRBV6-6 and TRBJ1-5; 7 nucleotides line up with TRBD1. The germline CDR1 and CDR2 sequences are MNHNY and SVGAGI (reference sequence). The J segment lost 5 bases and the V segment lost 2 bases, leaving 6 bases of the junction unmatched. The CDR3 length is 15 residues. CDR3 sequence (DNA): TGTGCCAGCAGTTACCCTACAGGGGTAGATCAGCCCCAGCATTTT. As protein: CASSYPTGVDQPQHF.

The count of this clone is one. The rearrangement links TRBV6-6 to TRBJ2-1; possible D gene TRBD2, 6 bases. The CDR3 consists of 13 residues. Germline CDR1 and CDR2: MNHNY and SVGAGI (reference sequence). The germline V and J ends were trimmed by 6 bases and 0 bases, with 6 bases remaining between them. CDR3 loop: CASSGSSYNEQFF. DNA of the CDR3: TGTGCCAGCAGCGGGAGCTCCTACAATGAGCAGTTCTTC.

The chain employs TRBV2 and TRBJ2-3; D might be TRBD2 (6 bases). The CDR3 loop spans 14 amino acids. Trimming took 7 bases from V and 0 from J, leaving 11 bases between them. The germline V gene has CDR1 SNHLY and CDR2 FYNNEI. This CDR3 reads CASKAGPSTDTQYF. CDR3 DNA sequence: TGTGCCAGCAAGGCGGGACCTAGCACAGATACGCAGTATTTT.

This rearrangement joins TRBV5-4 to TRBJ1-3; D possibly corresponds to TRBD1 (6 bases). Germline lookup yields CDR1 SGHNT and CDR2 YYREEE (reference sequence). This CDR3 spans 13 amino acids. The V and J ends lost 5 bases and 2 bases respectively, with 8 bases between them. CDR3 DNA sequence: TGTGCCAGCAGTCCAGGGGCTGGAAACACCATATATTTT. Its protein product is CASSPGAGNTIYF. Together with reference TRBV5-4 and TRBJ1-3, the CDR3 gives the full variable domain: ETGVTQSPTHLIKTRGQQVTLRCSSQSGHNTVSWYQQALGQGPQFIFQYYREEENGRGNFPPRFSGLQFPNYSSELNVNALELDDSALYLCASSPGAGNTIYFGEGSWLTVV.

The chain has TRBV2 and TRBJ2-2, with D perhaps matching TRBD1 (5 bases). The CDR3 is made up of 11 amino acids. Trimming pared 8 bases from V and 6 bases from J, leaving 7 bases between. The germline gives CDR1 SNHLY, CDR2 FYNNEI. Here the CDR3 DNA reads TGTGCCAGCCAGGGATCCGGGGAGCTGTTTTTT. This translates into CASQGSGELFF.

This clone has only one observation. The chain combines TRBV7-2 with TRBJ2-7, with 9 bases matching TRBD2. Germline CDR1 and CDR2: SGHTA and FQGNSA. CDR3 length: 14 amino acids. Losses at the gene ends were 0 bases for V and 7 bases for J; bases not matched to a gene: 4. CDR3 in DNA: TGTGCCAGCAGCTTAGCTCGGCGGGAGGGAGAGCAGTACTTC. This translates into CASSLARREGEQYF.

This clone was observed a single time. The rearrangement uses TRBV15 and TRBJ2-3, with 11 bases matching TRBD2. Germline CDR1 is LNHNV and CDR2 is YYDKDF (reference sequence). Losses at the gene ends were 5 bases for V and 1 base for J; bases not matched to a gene: 2. This CDR3 contains 15 residues. Here the CDR3 DNA reads TGTGCCACCAGCCTTAGCGGGAGGGGCACAGATACGCAGTATTTT. Translated, it gives CATSLSGRGTDTQYF. The full variable domain, with the rest looked up from reference TRBV15 and TRBJ2-3, is DAMVIQNPRYQVTQFGKPVTLSCSQTLNHNVMYWYQQKSSQAPKLLFHYYDKDFNNEADTPDNFQSRRPNTSFCFLDIRSPGLGDTAMYLCATSLSGRGTDTQYFGPGTRLTVL.

The chain employs TRBV6-5 and TRBJ2-7, with TRBD2 identical over 13 bases. The germline V gene encodes CDR1 MNHEY and CDR2 SVGAGI. This CDR3 comprises 14 residues. Losses at the gene ends were 6 bases for V and 6 bases for J; bases not matched to a gene: 5. The CDR3 coding sequence is TGTGCCAGCAGAGGGACTAGCGGGATGATCGAGCAGTACTTC. Translating gives CASRGTSGMIEQYF.

A single count supports this clone. This chain connects TRBV5-1 to TRBJ2-1; 8 positions match TRBD2. The junction had 4 bases not matched to a gene; V was cut back by 4 bases and J by 4 bases. CDR1 and CDR2 (germline): SGHRS, YFSETQ. CDR3 length: 14 residues. The CDR3 coding sequence is TGCGCCAGCAGCATCGGGACTAGTTACAATGAGCAGTTCTTC. This codes for CASSIGTSYNEQFF.

This chain connects TRBV28 to TRBJ2-2, with 12 bases lining up with TRBD2. The CDR3 has 17 residues. J lost 3 bases, V lost 4 bases, and 6 bases had no gene match. Germline V gene lookup returns CDR1 MDHEN and CDR2 SYDVKM. CDR3 nucleotides: TGTGCCAGCAGTTGGGCTAGCGGGAGGGCCCACACCGGGGAGCTGTTTTTT. Its protein product is CASSWASGRAHTGELFF.

The chain couples TRBV5-4 to TRBJ2-7; unclear D gene. The germline CDR1 and CDR2 sequences are SGHNT and YYREEE (reference sequence). The CDR3 length is 14 residues. Deletions cut 1 base from V and 0 bases from J, with 8 bases between. CDR3 amino acids: CASSLSGDSYEQYF. CDR3 DNA: TGTGCCAGCAGCTTGTCTGGGGACTCCTACGAGCAGTACTTC.

The rearrangement links TRBV6-6 to TRBJ2-7, with a possible D match to TRBD1 (6 bases). Germline V lookup: CDR1 MNHNY, CDR2 SVGAGI (reference sequence). Trimming left V 7 bases short and J 6 bases short, with 19 bases between. The CDR3 loop spans 14 amino acids. The CDR3 loop reads CASNGGLLGGEQYF. Here the CDR3 DNA reads TGTGCCAGCAACGGAGGCCTCCTAGGGGGCGAGCAGTACTTC.

The CDR3 loop is CASSPSHRGHGTGELFF. The CDR3 DNA sequence: TGCGCCAGCAGCCCGAGCCACAGGGGGCATGGTACCGGGGAGCTGTTTTTT. This chain uses TRBV5-1 with TRBJ2-2, with TRBD1 matching 9 bases. V shed 4 bases, J shed 5 bases, and the junction held 12 bases outside the gene matches. Germline lookup yields CDR1 SGHRS and CDR2 YFSETQ. CDR3 length: 17 residues.

V and J are TRBV9 and TRBJ2-5; tentatively, D is TRBD2 (7 bases). V was trimmed by 2 bases and J by 1 base, leaving 9 bases between them. Germline CDR1 is SGDLS and CDR2 is YYNGEE. This CDR3 is built from 14 residues. The CDR3 DNA sequence: TGTGCCAGCAGCGTCCGGGGGGCCCAAGAGACCCAGTACTTC. Encoded protein: CASSVRGAQETQYF.

V and J are TRBV21-1 and TRBJ2-6; the D call in the table, TRBD2, was not verified against the DNA. TRBV21-1 is a documented pseudogene. The CDR3 runs 15 residues. The CDR3 DNA follows: TGTGCCAGCAGCAAGCGGAACTCTGGGGCCAACGTCCTGACTTTC. It codes for CASSKRNSGANVLTF.

V usage is TRBV5-1 and J usage is TRBJ2-3, with 11 bases fitting TRBD2. Per germline, CDR1 SGHRS and CDR2 YFSETQ. The CDR3 is made up of 16 amino acids. Trimming at V came to 5 bases and at J to 1 base, leaving 6 bases not matched to a gene. The CDR3 loop reads CASRYLAGGGTDTQYF. The DNA for the CDR3 is TGCGCCAGCAGGTACTTAGCGGGAGGGGGCACAGATACGCAGTATTTT.

The chain has TRBV28 and TRBJ2-4; 7 bases are shared with TRBD2. Looked up from germline, CDR1 is MDHEN and CDR2 is SYDVKM. The junction had 7 bases not matched to a gene; V was cut back by 5 bases and J by 9 bases. The CDR3 is 13 amino acids. The CDR3 loop is CASSPGLEIIQYF. CDR3 coding DNA: TGTGCCAGCAGTCCCGGACTAGAAATCATTCAGTACTTC.

V usage is TRBV10-1 and J usage is TRBJ1-2; D possibly corresponds to TRBD1 (6 bases). V lost 9 bases to trimming and J lost 2 bases, with 13 bases between them. CDR3 length: 13 amino acids. From germline, CDR1 is WNHNN and CDR2 SYGVQD (reference sequence). CDR3 bases: TGCGCCAGATATCCGGGACACAACTATGGCTACACCTTC. It specifies CARYPGHNYGYTF.

The genes are TRBV5-1 and TRBJ2-7; TRBD1 matches 9 bases. This CDR3 has 16 residues. V was pared by 4 bases and J by 5 bases, with 13 bases of the junction left unmatched. The germline V gene encodes CDR1 SGHRS and CDR2 YFSETQ. The chain's CDR3 is CASSLAPGQGQNEQYF. CDR3 DNA sequence: TGCGCCAGCAGCCTCGCTCCGGGACAGGGTCAAAACGAGCAGTACTTC.

The chain couples TRBV28 to TRBJ2-3, with 10 positions matching TRBD1. There are 15 residues in the CDR3. Germline CDR1 MDHEN, CDR2 SYDVKM. V lost 6 bases and J lost 4; bases outside the gene matches: 7. CDR3 DNA sequence: TGTGCCAGCAGGGGGACTGGACAGGGGGCAGATACGCAGTATTTT. The encoded protein is CASRGTGQGADTQYF.

The chain has TRBV5-1 and TRBJ1-3; 9 bases match TRBD1. The germline V gene has CDR1 SGHRS and CDR2 YFSETQ. The CDR3 consists of 17 residues. V was pared by 4 bases and J by 0 bases, with 8 bases of the junction left unmatched. The CDR3 DNA reads TGCGCCAGCAGCCGTAAATACAGGGGGCTCTCTGGAAACACCATATATTTT. Translation gives CASSRKYRGLSGNTIYF.